Listed below are T cell receptor beta chains from one sample, sequenced in a study of radiation and T cells in renal cell carcinoma. Profiling relied on immunoSEQ multiplex PCR, and the TCRdb table lists in-frame clones only, not all of them. The sample contains 130,000 or so clones, around four fifths of which appear only once. The sequenced sample was blood, obtained from a patient whose treatment included radiotherapy and nephrectomy. The receptors were sampled from a woman between 45 and 60 years old with renal cell carcinoma. Both conserved end residues are part of each CDR3. Not all rows give a size; the values are once, few, many and, for expanded clones, a class.

clone size,V gene,CDR3 protein
-,TRBV5-1,CASSLVEYEQYF
-,TRBV6-5,CASSYWTMGEQYF
-,TRBV9,CASSVADRGSEQYF
-,TRBV5-4,CASSFRGRINGYTF
-,TRBV15,CATSRLSTGNRELFF
once,TRBV4-3,CASSQDWKNSPLHF
-,TRBV13,CASSLGRGAFLDNEQFF
many,TRBV19,CASSRAFWRSGYNEQFF
-,TRBV5-4,CASSPWDREGSEQYF
few,TRBV30,CAWSIPGTVNTEAFF
-,TRBV5-6,CASGRVNQPQHF
few,TRBV18,CASSPIGGDGYTF
-,TRBV7-2,CASSLSRQGDQETQYF
-,TRBV10-3,CAISESGANYGYTF
-,TRBV30,CAWSRLGITGELFF
-,TRBV28,CASRGKGQGAYEQYF
many,TRBV14,CASSPGGKLFF
-,TRBV7-2,CASGALAGGTNEQFF
-,TRBV7-7,CASSFGRGLTDTQYF
-,TRBV5-1,CASSLAAVPTEAFF